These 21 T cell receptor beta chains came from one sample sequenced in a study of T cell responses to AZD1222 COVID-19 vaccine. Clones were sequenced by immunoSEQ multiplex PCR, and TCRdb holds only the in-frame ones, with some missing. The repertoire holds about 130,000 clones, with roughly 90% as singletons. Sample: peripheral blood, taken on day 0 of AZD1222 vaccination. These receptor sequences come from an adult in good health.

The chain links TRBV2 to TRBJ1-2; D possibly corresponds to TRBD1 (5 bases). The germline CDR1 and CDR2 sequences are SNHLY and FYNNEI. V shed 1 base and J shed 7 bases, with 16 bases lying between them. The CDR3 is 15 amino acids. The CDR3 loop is CASSEVPGPPAGYTF. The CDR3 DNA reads TGTGCCAGCAGTGAAGTACCGGGGCCCCCGGCTGGCTACACCTTC.

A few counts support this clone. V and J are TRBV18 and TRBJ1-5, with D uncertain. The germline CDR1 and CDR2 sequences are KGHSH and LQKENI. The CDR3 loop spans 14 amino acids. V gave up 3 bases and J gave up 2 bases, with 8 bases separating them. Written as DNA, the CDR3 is TGTGCCAGCTCACCTTCCCCAGGCAATCAGCCCCAGCATTTT. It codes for CASSPSPGNQPQHF.

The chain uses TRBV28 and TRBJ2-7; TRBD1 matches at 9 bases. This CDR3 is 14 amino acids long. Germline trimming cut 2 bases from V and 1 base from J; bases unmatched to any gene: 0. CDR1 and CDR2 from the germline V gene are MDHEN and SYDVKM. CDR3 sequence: CASSLGQGSYEQYF. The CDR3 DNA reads TGTGCCAGCAGTTTAGGACAGGGGTCCTACGAGCAGTACTTC.

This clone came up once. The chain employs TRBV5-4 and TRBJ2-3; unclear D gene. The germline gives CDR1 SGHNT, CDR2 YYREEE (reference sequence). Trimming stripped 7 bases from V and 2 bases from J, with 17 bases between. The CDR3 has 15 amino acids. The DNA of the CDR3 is TGTGCCAGCCGCGGTCCGGCGGTTAACACAGATACGCAGTATTTT. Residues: CASRGPAVNTDTQYF.

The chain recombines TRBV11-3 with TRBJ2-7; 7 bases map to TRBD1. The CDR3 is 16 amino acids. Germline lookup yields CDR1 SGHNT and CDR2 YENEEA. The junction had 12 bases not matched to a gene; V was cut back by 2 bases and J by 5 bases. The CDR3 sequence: CASSLPLRTGYHEQYF. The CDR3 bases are TGTGCCAGCAGCTTACCTTTAAGGACAGGATACCACGAGCAGTACTTC.

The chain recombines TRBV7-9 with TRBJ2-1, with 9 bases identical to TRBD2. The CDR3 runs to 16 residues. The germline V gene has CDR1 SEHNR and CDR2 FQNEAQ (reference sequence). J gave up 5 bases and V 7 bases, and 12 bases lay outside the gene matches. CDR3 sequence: CASTPNSGRPDNEQFF. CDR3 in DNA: TGTGCCAGCACCCCGAACAGCGGGAGGCCTGACAATGAGCAGTTCTTC.

In nucleotides, the CDR3 is TGTGCCAGCAGCCCCGGGACCGGCAGTTTGAAATATGGCTACACCTTC. Translating it yields CASSPGTGSLKYGYTF. The genes are TRBV28 and TRBJ1-2; a weak D match, TRBD1 (5 bases). V gave up 6 bases and J gave up 5 bases, with 22 bases separating them. CDR1 and CDR2 from the germline V gene are MDHEN and SYDVKM. The CDR3 is 16 residues long.

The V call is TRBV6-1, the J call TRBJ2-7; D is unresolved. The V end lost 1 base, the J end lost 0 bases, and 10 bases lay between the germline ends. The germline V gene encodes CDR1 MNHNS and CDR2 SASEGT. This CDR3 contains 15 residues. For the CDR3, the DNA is TGTGCCAGCAGTGAAGGGTACAGCCTCTCCTACGAGCAGTACTTC. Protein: CASSEGYSLSYEQYF.

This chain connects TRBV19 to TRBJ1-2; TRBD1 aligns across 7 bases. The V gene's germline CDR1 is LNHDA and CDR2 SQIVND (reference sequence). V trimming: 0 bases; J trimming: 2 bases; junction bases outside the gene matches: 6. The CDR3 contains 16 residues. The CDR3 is CASSIDSQGGNYGYTF. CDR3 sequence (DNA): TGTGCCAGTAGTATAGATTCTCAGGGGGGCAACTATGGCTACACCTTC.

The CDR3 region has the DNA TGTGCCAGCTCACCATGGCAGCAAGAGACCCAGTACTTC. Translating it yields CASSPWQQETQYF. The chain couples TRBV18 to TRBJ2-5; D unclear. Trimming shortened V by 2 bases and J by 2 bases, and 6 bases separated the two germline ends. CDR1 and CDR2 (germline): KGHSH, LQKENI. This CDR3 has 13 amino acids.

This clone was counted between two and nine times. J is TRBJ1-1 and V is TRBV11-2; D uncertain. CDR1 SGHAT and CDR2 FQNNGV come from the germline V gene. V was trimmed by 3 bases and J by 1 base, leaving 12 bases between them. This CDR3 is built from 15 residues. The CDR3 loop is CASSFFGPPNTEAFF. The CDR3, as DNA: TGTGCCAGCAGCTTTTTTGGACCGCCGAACACTGAAGCTTTCTTT.

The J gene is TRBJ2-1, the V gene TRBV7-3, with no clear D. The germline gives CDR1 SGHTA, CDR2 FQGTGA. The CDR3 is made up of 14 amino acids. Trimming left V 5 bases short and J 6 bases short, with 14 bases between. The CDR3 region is CASSHPRAPNEQFF. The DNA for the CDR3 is TGTGCCAGCAGCCACCCCCGGGCCCCCAATGAGCAGTTCTTC.

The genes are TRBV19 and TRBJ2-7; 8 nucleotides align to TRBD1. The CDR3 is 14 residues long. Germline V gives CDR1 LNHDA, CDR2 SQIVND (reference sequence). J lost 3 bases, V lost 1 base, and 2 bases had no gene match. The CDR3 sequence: CASSIGTGGYEQYF. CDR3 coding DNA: TGTGCCAGTAGTATAGGTACAGGGGGCTACGAGCAGTACTTC.

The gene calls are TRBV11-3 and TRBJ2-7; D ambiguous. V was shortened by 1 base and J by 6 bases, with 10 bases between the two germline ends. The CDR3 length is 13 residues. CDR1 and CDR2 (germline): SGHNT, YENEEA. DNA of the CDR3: TGTGCCAGCAGCTTAGCGGGCCGGGCCGAGCAGTACTTC. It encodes CASSLAGRAEQYF.

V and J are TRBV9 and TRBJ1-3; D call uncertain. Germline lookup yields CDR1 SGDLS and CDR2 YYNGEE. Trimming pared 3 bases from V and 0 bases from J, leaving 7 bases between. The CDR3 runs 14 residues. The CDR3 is CASSEGNSGNTIYF. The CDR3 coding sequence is TGTGCCAGCAGCGAAGGGAACTCTGGAAACACCATATATTTT. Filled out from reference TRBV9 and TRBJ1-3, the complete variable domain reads DSGVTQTPKHLITATGQRVTLRCSPRSGDLSVYWYQQSLDQGLQFLIQYYNGEERAKGNILERFSAQQFPDLHSELNLSSLELGDSALYFCASSEGNSGNTIYFGEGSWLTVV.

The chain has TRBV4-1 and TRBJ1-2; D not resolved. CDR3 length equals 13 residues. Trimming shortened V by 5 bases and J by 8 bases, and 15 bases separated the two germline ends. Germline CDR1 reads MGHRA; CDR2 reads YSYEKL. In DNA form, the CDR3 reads TGCGCCAGCAGCACGCCGGGATCCCCAGGCTACACCTTC. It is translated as CASSTPGSPGYTF.

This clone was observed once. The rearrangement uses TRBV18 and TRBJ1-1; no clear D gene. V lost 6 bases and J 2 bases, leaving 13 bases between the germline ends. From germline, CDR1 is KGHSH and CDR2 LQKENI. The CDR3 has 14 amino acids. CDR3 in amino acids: CASSWEGVNTEAFF. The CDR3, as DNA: TGTGCCAGCTCGTGGGAGGGAGTTAACACTGAAGCTTTCTTT.

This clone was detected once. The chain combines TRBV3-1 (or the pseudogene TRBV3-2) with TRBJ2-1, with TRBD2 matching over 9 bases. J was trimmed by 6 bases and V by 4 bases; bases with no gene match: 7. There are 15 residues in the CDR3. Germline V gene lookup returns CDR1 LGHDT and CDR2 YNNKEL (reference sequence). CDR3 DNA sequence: TGTGCCAGCAGCCCTAGCGGGATTTTTGGCAATGAGCAGTTCTTC. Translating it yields CASSPSGIFGNEQFF.

The CDR3 reads CASSPQGVDQPQHF. CDR3 sequence (DNA): TGTGCCAGCAGTCCACAGGGGGTCGATCAGCCCCAGCATTTT. The chain couples TRBV6-5 to TRBJ1-5; TRBD1 matches at 8 bases. The CDR3 runs 14 residues. V trimming: 5 bases; J trimming: 5 bases; junction bases outside the gene matches: 5. Germline V gene lookup returns CDR1 MNHEY and CDR2 SVGAGI.

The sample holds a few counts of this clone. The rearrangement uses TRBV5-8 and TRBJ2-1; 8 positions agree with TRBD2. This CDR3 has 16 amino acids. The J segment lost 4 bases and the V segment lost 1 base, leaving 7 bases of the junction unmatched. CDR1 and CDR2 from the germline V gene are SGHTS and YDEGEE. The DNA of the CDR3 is TGTGCCAGCAGCTTGAACCCGGGACTAGGTTACAATGAGCAGTTCTTC. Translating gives CASSLNPGLGYNEQFF.

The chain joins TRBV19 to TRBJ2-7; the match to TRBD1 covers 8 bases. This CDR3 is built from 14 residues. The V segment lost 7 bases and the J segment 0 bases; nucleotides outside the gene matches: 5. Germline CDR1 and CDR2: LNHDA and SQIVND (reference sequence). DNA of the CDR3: TGTGCCAGTAAGGGACAGGTGAGCTCCTACGAGCAGTACTTC. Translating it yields CASKGQVSSYEQYF.